The clone carrying this TCR beta chain was counted at least ten times. Its antigen is unidentified. In a library made to pick up alpha chains, this beta chain is a stray read with a size that means little. This sample was included in a study of spatial heterogeneity in lung cancer. Whole-study results and caveats: Tracking of tumor mutation counts was seen in expanded intratumoral alpha and beta TCR counts.

The germline CDR1 and CDR2 sequences are SGHRS and YFSETQ. CDR3 length: 15 amino acids. Trimming removed 0 bases at V and 0 bases at J, with 7 bases between. Time point of the sample: sample taken at primary tumor resection. In TCRdb, the 5' RACE reads were re-called with MiXCR into one record per CDR3 protein. This table has about 16,000 distinct CDR3 sequences, roughly 7% appearing once. The source of this sequence is a female donor with early-stage non-small cell lung cancer. Source: lung tumor tissue, taken at surgery. The gene calls are TRBV5-1 and TRBJ1-5; D remains ambiguous. This CDR3 reads CASSLEGSSNQPQHF. DNA of the CDR3: TGCGCCAGCAGCTTGGAGGGTAGTAGCAATCAGCCCCAGCATTTT.